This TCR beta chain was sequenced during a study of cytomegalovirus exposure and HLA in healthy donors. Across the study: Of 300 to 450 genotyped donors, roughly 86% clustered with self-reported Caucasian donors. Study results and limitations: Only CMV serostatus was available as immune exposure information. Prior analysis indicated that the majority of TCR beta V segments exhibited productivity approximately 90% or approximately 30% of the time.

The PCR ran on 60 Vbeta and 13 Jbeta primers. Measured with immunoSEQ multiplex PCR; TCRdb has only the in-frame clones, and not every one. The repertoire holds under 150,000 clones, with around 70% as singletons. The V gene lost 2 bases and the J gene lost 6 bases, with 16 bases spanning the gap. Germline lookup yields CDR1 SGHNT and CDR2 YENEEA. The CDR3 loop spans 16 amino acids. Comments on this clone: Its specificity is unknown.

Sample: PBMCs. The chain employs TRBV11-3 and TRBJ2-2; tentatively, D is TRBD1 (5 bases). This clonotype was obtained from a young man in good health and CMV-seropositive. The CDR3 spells CASSLQSGFGSGELFF. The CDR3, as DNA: TGTGCCAGCAGCTTACAATCAGGGTTTGGTTCCGGGGAGCTGTTTTTT.